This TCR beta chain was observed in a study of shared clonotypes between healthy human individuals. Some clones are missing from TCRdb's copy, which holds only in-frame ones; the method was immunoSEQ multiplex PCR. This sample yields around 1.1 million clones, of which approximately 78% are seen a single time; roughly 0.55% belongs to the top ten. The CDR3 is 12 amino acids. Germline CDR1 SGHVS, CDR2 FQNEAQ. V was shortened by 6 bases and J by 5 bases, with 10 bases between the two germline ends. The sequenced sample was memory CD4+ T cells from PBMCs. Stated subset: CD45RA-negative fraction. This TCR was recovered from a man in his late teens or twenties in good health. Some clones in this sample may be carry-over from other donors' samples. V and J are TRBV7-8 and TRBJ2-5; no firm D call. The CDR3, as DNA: TGTGCCAGCAGGGGCGTCGGGGAGACCCAGTACTTC. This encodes CASRGVGETQYF.